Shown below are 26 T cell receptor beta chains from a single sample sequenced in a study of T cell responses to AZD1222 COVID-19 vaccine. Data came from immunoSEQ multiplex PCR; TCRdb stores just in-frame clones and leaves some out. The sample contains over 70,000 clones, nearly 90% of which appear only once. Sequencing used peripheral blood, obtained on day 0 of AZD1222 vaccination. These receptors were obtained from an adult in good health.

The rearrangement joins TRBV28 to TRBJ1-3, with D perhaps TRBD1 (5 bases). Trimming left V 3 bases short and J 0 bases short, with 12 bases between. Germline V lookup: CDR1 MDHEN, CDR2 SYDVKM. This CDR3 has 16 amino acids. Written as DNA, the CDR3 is TGTGCCAGCAGTTTTTGGGGGGAGTTCTCTGGAAACACCATATATTTT. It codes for CASSFWGEFSGNTIYF.

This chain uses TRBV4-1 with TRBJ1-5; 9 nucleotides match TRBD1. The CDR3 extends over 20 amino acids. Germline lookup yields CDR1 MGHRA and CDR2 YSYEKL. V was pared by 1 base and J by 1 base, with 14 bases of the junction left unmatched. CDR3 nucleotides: TGCGCCAGCAGCCAAGCCCCGGGGACAGGGACGCTGAGAAGCAATCAGCCCCAGCATTTT. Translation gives CASSQAPGTGTLRSNQPQHF.

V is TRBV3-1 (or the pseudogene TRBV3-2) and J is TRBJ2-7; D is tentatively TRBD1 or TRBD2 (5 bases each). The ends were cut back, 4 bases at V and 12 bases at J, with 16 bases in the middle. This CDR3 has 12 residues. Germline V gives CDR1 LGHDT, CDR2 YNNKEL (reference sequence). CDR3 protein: CASSPGTHHRYF. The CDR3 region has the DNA TGTGCCAGCAGCCCGGGGACCCACCACCGGTACTTC.

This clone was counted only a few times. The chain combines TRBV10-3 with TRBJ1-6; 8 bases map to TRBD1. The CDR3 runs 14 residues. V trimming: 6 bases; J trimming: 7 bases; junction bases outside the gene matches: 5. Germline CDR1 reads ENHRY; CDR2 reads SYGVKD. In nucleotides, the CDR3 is TGTGCCATCAGGGACAGGGAACAGAATTCACCCCTCCACTTT. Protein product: CAIRDREQNSPLHF.

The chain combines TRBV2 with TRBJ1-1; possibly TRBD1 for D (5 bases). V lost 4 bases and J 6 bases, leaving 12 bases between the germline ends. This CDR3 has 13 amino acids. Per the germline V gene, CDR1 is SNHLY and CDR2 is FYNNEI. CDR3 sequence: CASSVGGNAEAFF. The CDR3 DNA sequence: TGTGCCAGCAGTGTTGGGGGTAACGCTGAAGCTTTCTTT.

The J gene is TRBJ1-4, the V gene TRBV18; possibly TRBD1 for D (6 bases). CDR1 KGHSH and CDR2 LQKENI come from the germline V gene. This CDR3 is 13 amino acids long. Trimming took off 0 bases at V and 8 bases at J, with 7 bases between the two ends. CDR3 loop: CASSPPQGEKLFF. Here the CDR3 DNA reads TGTGCCAGCTCACCACCGCAGGGGGAAAAACTGTTTTTT.

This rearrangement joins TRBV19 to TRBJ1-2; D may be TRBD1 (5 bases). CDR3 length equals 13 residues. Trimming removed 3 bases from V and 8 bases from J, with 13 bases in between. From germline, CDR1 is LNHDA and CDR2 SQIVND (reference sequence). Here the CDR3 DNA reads TGTGCCAGTAGTATGGCCAGAGGGGAGGGCTACACCTTC. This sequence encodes CASSMARGEGYTF.

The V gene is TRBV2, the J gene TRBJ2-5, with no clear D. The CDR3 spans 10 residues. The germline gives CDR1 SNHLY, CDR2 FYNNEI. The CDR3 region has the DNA TGTGCAAGCCAAAAGGAGACCCAGTACTTC. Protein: CASQKETQYF. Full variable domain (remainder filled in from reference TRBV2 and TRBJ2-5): EPEVTQTPSHQVTQMGQEVILRCVPISNHLYFYWYRQILGQKVEFLVSFYNNEISEKSEIFDDQFSVERPDGSNFTLKIRSTKLEDSAMYFCASQKETQYFGPGTRLLVL.

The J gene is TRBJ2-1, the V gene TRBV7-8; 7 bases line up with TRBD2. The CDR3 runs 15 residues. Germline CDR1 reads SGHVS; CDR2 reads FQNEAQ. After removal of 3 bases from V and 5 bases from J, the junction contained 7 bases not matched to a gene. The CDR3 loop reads CASSFRLADNNEQFF. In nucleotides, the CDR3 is TGTGCCAGCAGCTTCAGGCTAGCGGACAACAATGAGCAGTTCTTC.

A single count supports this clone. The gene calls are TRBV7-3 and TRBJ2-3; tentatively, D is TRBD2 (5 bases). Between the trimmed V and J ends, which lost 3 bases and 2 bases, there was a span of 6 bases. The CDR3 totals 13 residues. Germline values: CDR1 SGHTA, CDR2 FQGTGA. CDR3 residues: CASSFDYTDTQYF. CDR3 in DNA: TGTGCCAGCAGCTTCGACTACACAGATACGCAGTATTTT.

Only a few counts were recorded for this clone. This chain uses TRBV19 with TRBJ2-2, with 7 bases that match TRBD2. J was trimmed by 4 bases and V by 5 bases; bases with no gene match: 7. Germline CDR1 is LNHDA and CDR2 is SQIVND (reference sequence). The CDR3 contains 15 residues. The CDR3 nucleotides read TGTGCCAGTAGTCCTGCTAGCGGTGGCACCGGGGAGCTGTTTTTT. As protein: CASSPASGGTGELFF.

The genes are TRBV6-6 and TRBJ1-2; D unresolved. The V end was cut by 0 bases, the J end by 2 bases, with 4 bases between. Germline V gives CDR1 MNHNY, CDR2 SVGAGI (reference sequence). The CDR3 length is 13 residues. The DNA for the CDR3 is TGTGCCAGCAGTTACTCGGGGAACTATGGCTACACCTTC. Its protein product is CASSYSGNYGYTF.

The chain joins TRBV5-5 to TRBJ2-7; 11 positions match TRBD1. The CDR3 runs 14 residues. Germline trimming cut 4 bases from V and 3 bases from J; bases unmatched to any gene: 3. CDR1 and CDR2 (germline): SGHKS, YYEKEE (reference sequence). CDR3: CASSLGTGGYEQYF. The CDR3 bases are TGTGCCAGCAGCCTAGGGACAGGGGGCTACGAGCAGTACTTC. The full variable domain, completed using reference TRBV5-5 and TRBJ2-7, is DAGVTQSPTHLIKTRGQQVTLRCSPISGHKSVSWYQQVLGQGPQFIFQYYEKEERGRGNFPDRFSARQFPNYSSELNVNALLLGDSALYLCASSLGTGGYEQYFGPGTRLTVT.

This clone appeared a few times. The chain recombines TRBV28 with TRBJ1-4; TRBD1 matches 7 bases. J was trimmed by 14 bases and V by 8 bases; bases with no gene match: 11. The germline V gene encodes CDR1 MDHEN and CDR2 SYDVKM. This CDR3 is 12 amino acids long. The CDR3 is CASGPRGRGLFF. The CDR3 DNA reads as TGTGCCAGCGGCCCGAGGGGGCGCGGGCTGTTTTTT.

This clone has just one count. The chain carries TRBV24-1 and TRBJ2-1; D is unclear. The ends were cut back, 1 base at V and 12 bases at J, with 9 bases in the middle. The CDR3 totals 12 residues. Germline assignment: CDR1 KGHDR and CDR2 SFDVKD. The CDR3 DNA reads TGTGCCACCAGTGATTTCGGCAGTTTGCAGTTCTTC. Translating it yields CATSDFGSLQFF.

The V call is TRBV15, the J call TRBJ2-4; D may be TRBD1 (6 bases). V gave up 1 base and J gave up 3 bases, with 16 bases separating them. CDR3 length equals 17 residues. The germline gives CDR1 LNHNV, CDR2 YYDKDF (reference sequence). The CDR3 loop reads CATSRGTGYRGKNIQYF. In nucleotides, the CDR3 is TGTGCCACCAGCAGAGGTACAGGGTACCGAGGCAAAAACATTCAGTACTTC. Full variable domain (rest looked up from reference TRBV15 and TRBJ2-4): DAMVIQNPRYQVTQFGKPVTLSCSQTLNHNVMYWYQQKSSQAPKLLFHYYDKDFNNEADTPDNFQSRRPNTSFCFLDIRSPGLGDTAMYLCATSRGTGYRGKNIQYFGAGTRLSVL.

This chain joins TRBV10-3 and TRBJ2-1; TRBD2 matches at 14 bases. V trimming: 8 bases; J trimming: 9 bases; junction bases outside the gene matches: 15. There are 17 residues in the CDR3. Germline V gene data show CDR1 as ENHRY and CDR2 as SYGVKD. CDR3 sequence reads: CAIRKDSTSGRAGEQFF. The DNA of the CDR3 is TGTGCCATCCGTAAGGACTCGACTAGCGGGAGGGCAGGTGAGCAGTTCTTC.

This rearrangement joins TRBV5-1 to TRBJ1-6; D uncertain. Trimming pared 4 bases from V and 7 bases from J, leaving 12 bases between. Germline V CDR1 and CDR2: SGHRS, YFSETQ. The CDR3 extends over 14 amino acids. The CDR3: CASSPGNWNSPLHF. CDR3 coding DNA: TGCGCCAGCAGCCCTGGGAATTGGAATTCACCCCTCCACTTT.

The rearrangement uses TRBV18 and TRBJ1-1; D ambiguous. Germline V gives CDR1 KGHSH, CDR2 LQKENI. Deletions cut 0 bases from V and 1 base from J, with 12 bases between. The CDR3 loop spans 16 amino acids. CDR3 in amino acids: CASSPPSGSSNTEAFF. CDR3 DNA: TGTGCCAGCTCACCACCTTCGGGCAGTTCGAACACTGAAGCTTTCTTT.

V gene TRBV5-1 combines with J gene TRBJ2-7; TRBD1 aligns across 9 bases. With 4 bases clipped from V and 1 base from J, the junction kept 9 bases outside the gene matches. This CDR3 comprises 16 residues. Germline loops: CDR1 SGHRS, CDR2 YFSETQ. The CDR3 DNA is TGCGCCAGCAGCCCGGGACAGGGAGACACTTCCTACGAGCAGTACTTC. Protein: CASSPGQGDTSYEQYF.

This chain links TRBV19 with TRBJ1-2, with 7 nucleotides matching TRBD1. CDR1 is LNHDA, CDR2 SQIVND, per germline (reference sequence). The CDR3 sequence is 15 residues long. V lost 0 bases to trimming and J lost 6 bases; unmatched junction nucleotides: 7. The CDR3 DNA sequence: TGTGCCAGTAGTATAGAAGTGACAGGACAGGATGGCTACACCTTC. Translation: CASSIEVTGQDGYTF.

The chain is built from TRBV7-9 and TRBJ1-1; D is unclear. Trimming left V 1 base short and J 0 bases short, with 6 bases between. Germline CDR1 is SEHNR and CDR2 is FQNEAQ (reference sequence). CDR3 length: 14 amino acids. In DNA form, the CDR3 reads TGTGCCAGCAGCTTAGTAGGGATGAACACTGAAGCTTTCTTT. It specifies CASSLVGMNTEAFF.

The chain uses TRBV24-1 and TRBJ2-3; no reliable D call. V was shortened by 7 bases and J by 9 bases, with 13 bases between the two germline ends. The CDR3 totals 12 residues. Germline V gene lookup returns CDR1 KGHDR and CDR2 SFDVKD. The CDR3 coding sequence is TGTGCCACCAGGGCAGCCTTAGGGACGCAGTATTTT. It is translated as CATRAALGTQYF.

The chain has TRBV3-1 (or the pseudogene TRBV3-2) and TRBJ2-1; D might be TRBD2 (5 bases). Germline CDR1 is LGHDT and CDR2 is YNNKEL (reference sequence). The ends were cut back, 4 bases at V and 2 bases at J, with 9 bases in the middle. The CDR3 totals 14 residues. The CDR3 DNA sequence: TGTGCCAGCAGCCCGGGGTCGGCCTACAATGAGCAGTTCTTC. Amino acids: CASSPGSAYNEQFF.

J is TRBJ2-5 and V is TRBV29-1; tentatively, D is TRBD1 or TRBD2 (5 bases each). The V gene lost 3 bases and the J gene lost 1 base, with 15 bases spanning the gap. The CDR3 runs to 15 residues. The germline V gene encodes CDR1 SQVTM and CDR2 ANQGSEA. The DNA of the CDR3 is TGCAGCGTTGAGGGCAGGGACCCTGTCCAAGAGACCCAGTACTTC. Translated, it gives CSVEGRDPVQETQYF.

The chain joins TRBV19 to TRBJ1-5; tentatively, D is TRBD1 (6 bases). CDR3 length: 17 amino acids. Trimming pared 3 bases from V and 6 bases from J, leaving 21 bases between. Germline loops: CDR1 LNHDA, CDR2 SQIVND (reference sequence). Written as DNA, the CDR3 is TGTGCCAGTAGTATTACGTTGGGGGCCGGAGGTGGTCAGCCCCAGCATTTT. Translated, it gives CASSITLGAGGGQPQHF.